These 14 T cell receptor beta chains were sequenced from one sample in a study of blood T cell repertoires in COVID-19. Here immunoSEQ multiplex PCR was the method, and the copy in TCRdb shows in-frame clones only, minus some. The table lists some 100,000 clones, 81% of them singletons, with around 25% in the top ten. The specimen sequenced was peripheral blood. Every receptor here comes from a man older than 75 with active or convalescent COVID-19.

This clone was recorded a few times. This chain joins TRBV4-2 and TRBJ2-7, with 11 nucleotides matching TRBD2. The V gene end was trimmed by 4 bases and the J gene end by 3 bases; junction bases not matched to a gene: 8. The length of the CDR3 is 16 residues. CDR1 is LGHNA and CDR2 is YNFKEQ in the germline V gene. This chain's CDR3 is CASSRTLAGGFYEQYF. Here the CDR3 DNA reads TGTGCCAGCAGCCGGACCCTAGCGGGGGGATTCTACGAGCAGTACTTC.

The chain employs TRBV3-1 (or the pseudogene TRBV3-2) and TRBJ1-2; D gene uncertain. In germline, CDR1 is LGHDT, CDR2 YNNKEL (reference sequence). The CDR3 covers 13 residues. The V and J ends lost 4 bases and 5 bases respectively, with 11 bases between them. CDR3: CASSPRGEYGYTF. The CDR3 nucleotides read TGTGCCAGCAGCCCTCGTGGGGAGTATGGCTACACCTTC.

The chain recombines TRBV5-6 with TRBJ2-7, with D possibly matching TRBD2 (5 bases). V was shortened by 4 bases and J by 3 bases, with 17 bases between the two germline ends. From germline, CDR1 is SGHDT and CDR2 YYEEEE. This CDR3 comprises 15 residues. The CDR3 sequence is CASSPHIGGRYEQYF. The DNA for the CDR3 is TGTGCCAGCAGCCCCCATATAGGAGGCCGCTACGAGCAGTACTTC.

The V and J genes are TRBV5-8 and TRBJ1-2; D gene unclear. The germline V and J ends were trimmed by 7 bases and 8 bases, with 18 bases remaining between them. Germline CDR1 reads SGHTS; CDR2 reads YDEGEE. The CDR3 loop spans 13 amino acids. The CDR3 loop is CASGWAGGEGYTF. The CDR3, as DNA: TGTGCCAGCGGCTGGGCGGGCGGGGAAGGCTACACCTTC.

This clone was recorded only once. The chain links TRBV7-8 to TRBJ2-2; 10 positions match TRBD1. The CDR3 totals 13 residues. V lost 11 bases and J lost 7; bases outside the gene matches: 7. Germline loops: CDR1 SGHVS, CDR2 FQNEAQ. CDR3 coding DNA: TGTGCCGAGACAGGGGGCGCCGGCGGGGAGCTGTTTTTT. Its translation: CAETGGAGGELFF.

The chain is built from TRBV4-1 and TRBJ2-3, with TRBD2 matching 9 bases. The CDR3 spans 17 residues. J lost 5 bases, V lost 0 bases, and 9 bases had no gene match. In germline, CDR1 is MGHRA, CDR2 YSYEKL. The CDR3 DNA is TGCGCCAGCAGCCAAGATTTGGCTAGCGGGGTCATAGATACGCAGTATTTT. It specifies CASSQDLASGVIDTQYF.

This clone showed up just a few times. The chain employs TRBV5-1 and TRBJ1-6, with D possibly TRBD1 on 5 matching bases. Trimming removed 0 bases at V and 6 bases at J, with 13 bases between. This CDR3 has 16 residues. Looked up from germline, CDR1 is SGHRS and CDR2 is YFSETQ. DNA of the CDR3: TGCGCCAGCAGCTTGGCGGGAGCGGGGCGTAATTCACCCCTCCACTTT. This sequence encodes CASSLAGAGRNSPLHF.

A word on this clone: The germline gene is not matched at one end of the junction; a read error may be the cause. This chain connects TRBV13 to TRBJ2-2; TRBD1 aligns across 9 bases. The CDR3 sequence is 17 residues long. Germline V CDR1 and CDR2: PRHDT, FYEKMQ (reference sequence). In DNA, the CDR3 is TGTGCCAGCAGCCTAGGCTTGGGACAGGGAGTGACCGGGGAGCTGTTTTTT. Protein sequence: CASSLGLGQGVTGELFF.

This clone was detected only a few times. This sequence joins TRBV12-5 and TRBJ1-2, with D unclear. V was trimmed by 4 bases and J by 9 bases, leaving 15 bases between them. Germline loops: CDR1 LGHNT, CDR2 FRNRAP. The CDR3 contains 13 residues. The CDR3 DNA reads TGTGCTAGTGGTTCCCCCCTGAGTAATCGCTACACCTTC. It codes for CASGSPLSNRYTF. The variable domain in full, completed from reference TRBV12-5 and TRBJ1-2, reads DARVTQTPRHKVTEMGQEVTMRCQPILGHNTVFWYRQTMMQGLELLAYFRNRAPLDDSGMPKDRFSAEMPDATLATLKIQPSEPRDSAVYFCASGSPLSNRYTFGSGTRLTVV.

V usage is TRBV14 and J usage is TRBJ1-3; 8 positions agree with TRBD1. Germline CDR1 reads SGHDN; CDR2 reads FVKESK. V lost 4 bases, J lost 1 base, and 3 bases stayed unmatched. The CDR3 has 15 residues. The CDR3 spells CASSPGGFSGNTIYF. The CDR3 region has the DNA TGTGCCAGCAGCCCAGGGGGCTTTTCTGGAAACACCATATATTTT.

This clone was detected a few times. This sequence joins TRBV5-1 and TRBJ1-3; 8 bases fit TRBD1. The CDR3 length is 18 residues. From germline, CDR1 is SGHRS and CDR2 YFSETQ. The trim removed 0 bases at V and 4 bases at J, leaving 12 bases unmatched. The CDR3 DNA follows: TGCGCCAGCAGCTTGGCTGGACAGGGCACATGGATCGGAAACACCATATATTTT. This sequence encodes CASSLAGQGTWIGNTIYF. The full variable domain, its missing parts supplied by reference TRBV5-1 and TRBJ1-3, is KAGVTQTPRYLIKTRGQQVTLSCSPISGHRSVSWYQQTPGQGLQFLFEYFSETQRNKGNFPGRFSGRQFSNSRSEMNVSTLELGDSALYLCASSLAGQGTWIGNTIYFGEGSWLTVV.

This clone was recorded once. CDR3 coding DNA: TGTGCCAGCAGCCAGGAGCTTTATGGCTACACCTTC. Translation gives CASSQELYGYTF. The chain has TRBV14 and TRBJ1-2, with no clear D. V shed 3 bases and J shed 5 bases, with 7 bases lying between them. The CDR3 consists of 12 residues. CDR1 is SGHDN, CDR2 FVKESK, per germline.

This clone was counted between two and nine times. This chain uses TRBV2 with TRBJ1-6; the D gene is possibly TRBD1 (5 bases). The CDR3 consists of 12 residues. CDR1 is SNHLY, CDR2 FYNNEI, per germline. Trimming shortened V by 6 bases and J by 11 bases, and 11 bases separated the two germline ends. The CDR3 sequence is CASRDDSPPLHF. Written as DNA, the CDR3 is TGTGCCAGCAGGGACGACAGTCCACCCCTCCACTTT.

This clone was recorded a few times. DNA for the CDR3: TGTGCCAGCAGGGACAGGGGGCGCGATACGCAGTATTTT. Protein sequence: CASRDRGRDTQYF. The chain joins TRBV6-5 to TRBJ2-3; TRBD1 agrees at 11 bases. V lost 6 bases to trimming and J lost 6 bases; unmatched junction nucleotides: 2. Germline lookup yields CDR1 MNHEY and CDR2 SVGAGI. CDR3 length: 13 residues.